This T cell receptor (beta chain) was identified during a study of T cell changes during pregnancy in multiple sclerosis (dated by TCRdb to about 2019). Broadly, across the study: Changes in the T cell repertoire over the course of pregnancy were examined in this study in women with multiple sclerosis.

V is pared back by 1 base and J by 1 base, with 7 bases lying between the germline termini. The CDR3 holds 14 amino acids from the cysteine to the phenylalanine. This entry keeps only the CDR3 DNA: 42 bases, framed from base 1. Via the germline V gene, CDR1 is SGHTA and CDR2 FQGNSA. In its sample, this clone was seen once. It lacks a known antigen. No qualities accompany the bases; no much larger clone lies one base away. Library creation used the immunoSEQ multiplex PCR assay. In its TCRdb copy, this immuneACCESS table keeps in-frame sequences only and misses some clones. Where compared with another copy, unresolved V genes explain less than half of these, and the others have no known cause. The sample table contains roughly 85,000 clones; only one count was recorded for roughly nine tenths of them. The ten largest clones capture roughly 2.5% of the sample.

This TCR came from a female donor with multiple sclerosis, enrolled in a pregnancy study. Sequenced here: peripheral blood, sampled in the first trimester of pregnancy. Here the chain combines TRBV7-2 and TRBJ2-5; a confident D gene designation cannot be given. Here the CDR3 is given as CASSLGRSQETQYF. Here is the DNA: TGTGCCAGCAGCTTAGGGAGATCCCAAGAGACCCAGTACTTC.